This T cell receptor (beta chain) was recorded in a study of PD-1 blockade in classical Hodgkin lymphoma. Study-wide results and limits: Whereas CD4+ TCR diversity had risen significantly by C4D1, CD8+ TCR diversity had not. Newly diagnosed patients had diversity similar to the baseline diversity of complete responders.

Every single patient, without exception, relapsed after autologous stem cell transplantation, and brentuximab vedotin exposure varied. Comment on this clone: As yet, its antigen is unknown.

Only in-frame clones appear in the TCRdb table, and some are missing; sequencing was by immunoSEQ multiplex PCR. The data hold around 44,000 clones, with about 85% observed a single time. The sequence derives from a human donor with classical Hodgkin lymphoma. The source material was peripheral blood mononuclear cells (PBMCs), sampled before the second cycle of nivolumab.

The CDR3 DNA sequence: TGTGCCAGCAGCAATGGTGAGGAGCTGTTTTTT. It specifies CASSNGEELFF. V and J are TRBV21-1 and TRBJ2-2. TRBV21-1 is described as a pseudogene. The CDR3 extends over 11 amino acids.